The clone carrying this T cell receptor beta chain was observed a single time. The sample is drawn from a study of blood T cell repertoires in COVID-19. At the level of the study: Material from acute and convalescent COVID-19 was sourced from the United States, Italy and Spain. PBMCs, B-cell-depleted T cells, or T cells were the source of the cDNA or gDNA that made up the material.

Original handling: Scientists estimated how many nucleated cells there were by amplifying reference gene primers. The assay was immunoSEQ multiplex PCR, and TCRdb's table has in-frame clones only and misses some. Clone size and V and J calls were adopted from that table, with D and trimming inferred from the DNA. The table has about 74,000 clones, 88% seen once. Per the germline V gene, CDR1 is SGHVS and CDR2 is FQNEAQ. The CDR3 sequence is 15 residues long. The V segment lost 3 bases and the J segment 10 bases; nucleotides outside the gene matches: 9. The origin of this receptor is a woman older than 75 with active or convalescent COVID-19. The sequencing sample was made of peripheral blood. The V and J genes are TRBV7-8 and TRBJ1-6; 7 bases align to TRBD1. CDR3 sequence: CASSLTTGLDSPLHF. CDR3 nucleotides: TGTGCCAGCAGCTTGACGACAGGGCTAGACTCACCCCTCCACTTT. The full variable domain, in which reference TRBV7-8 and TRBJ1-6 provide the parts outside the CDR3, is GAGVSQSPRYKVAKRGQDVALRCDPISGHVSLFWYQQALGQGPEFLTYFQNEAQLDKSGLPSDRFFAERPEGSVSTLKIQRTQQEDSAVYLCASSLTTGLDSPLHFGNGTRLTVT.